Shown below are 25 T cell receptor beta chains from a single sample sequenced in a study of blood T cells in healthy people across ages. Together with a sample-barcoded 5' primer, a J-beta primer mix was included in a second PCR lasting roughly 6 to 12 cycles. TCRdb re-derived calls from the 5' RACE reads in MiXCR, one entry per CDR3 protein. The sample lists some 790,000 distinct CDR3 sequences, less than 35% occurring once. The sample taken for sequencing was blood. These receptors were collected from a woman older than 75 in good health.

Remarks on this clonotype: A much bigger clone sits one base away, suggesting this may be a read error. V gene TRBV6-2 or TRBV6-3 combines with J gene TRBJ2-7; 7 positions match TRBD2. Germline V gene data show CDR1 as MNHEY and CDR2 as SVGEGT. The V gene end was trimmed by 8 bases and the J gene end by 0 bases; junction bases not matched to a gene: 10. The CDR3 is 15 amino acids. The CDR3 DNA reads TGTGCCAGCGGTAGGGACTACCTCCGCTCCTACGAGCAGTACTTC. Protein: CASGRDYLRSYEQYF.

This clonotype showed up many times. The gene calls are TRBV4-3 and TRBJ1-6, with 9 bases aligning to TRBD1. Germline V CDR1 and CDR2: LGHNA, YSLEER. Trimming cost V 0 bases and J 10 bases; bases outside gene matches: 7. This CDR3 spans 16 amino acids. CDR3 in amino acids: CASSQDGTGFRSPLHF. In DNA form, the CDR3 reads TGCGCCAGCAGCCAAGATGGGACAGGGTTCAGGTCACCCCTCCACTTT.

This clonotype appeared a few times. This chain joins TRBV30 and TRBJ2-5, with D unclear. V lost 5 bases, J lost 7 bases, and 11 bases lay in between. This CDR3 has 11 amino acids. Germline assignment: CDR1 GTSNPN and CDR2 SVGIG (reference sequence). DNA of the CDR3: TGTGCCTGGGGAAATTGGGGGACCCAGTACTTC. Protein: CAWGNWGTQYF.

Note on this clonotype: Its ends do not fully match the called genes, so a read error is possible. This sequence joins TRBV27 and TRBJ1-2; possibly TRBD1 for D (6 bases). Germline V CDR1 and CDR2: MNHEY, SMNVEV (reference sequence). There are 15 residues in the CDR3. Here the CDR3 reads CATLSTKQGGYGYIF. CDR3 DNA: TGTGCCACCCTTTCGACAAAACAGGGAGGCTATGGCTACATCTTC.

J is TRBJ1-2 and V is TRBV12-3 or TRBV12-4; D is unresolved. This CDR3 region has 15 residues. The V end lost 1 base, the J end lost 8 bases, and 17 bases lay between the germline ends. The CDR3, as DNA: TGTGCCAGCAGTTTAGATCCCTCGGGAGTTGGAGGCTACACCTTC. Translating gives CASSLDPSGVGGYTF.

Worth noting for this clonotype: This clone may be a read error of a much larger clone one base away. The chain carries TRBV5-1 and TRBJ2-5; TRBD2 matches at 8 bases. The CDR3 extends over 16 amino acids. Germline CDR1 SGHRS, CDR2 YFSETQ. V lost 1 base to trimming and J lost 1 base; unmatched junction nucleotides: 6. The DNA for the CDR3 is TGCGCCAGCAGCTTGCAAGCGGGGGACGGCCAAGAGACCCAGTACTTC. The encoded protein is CASSLQAGDGQETQYF.

This clonotype showed up just a few times. Being one base from a much bigger clone, this may be a read error. The CDR3 is CASSLEGHADTQYF. As DNA, the CDR3 is TGCGCCAGCAGCTTGGAAGGCCACGCAGATACGCAGTATTTT. The rearrangement joins TRBV5-1 to TRBJ2-3; D remains unclear. V shed 0 bases and J shed 4 bases, with 9 bases lying between them. From germline, CDR1 is SGHRS and CDR2 YFSETQ. The CDR3 spans 14 residues.

This clonotype was found many times. The rearrangement uses TRBV10-3 and TRBJ1-5, with D unclear. The CDR3 covers 13 residues. CDR1 is ENHRY, CDR2 SYGVKD, per germline. Trimming pared 2 bases from V and 3 bases from J, leaving 5 bases between. CDR3 sequence (DNA): TGTGCCATCAGTGAGGACCCCAATCAGCCCCAGCATTTT. Residues: CAISEDPNQPQHF.

This CDR3 is CASSLDRLTYNEQFF. DNA of the CDR3: TGTGCCAGCAGCTTAGATCGGCTGACCTACAATGAGCAGTTCTTC. The genes are TRBV11-2 and TRBJ2-1; no clear D. This CDR3 has 15 residues. Germline assignment: CDR1 SGHAT and CDR2 FQNNGV. V was pared by 0 bases and J by 2 bases, with 8 bases between.

As regards this clonotype: At one boundary the junction diverges from the germline segment, which might be a read error. The chain joins TRBV5-1 to TRBJ1-1; D gene ambiguous. In germline, CDR1 is SGHRS, CDR2 YFSETQ. CDR3 size: 15 residues. CDR3 bases: TGCGCCAGCAGCGAACGGGTCTCCAAGAACACCGAAGCTTTCTTT. Translating gives CASSERVSKNTEAFF.

With respect to this clonotype: A read error may explain this, as a much larger clone is one base away. This chain connects TRBV2 to TRBJ2-7; 10 positions agree with TRBD1. The closer fit of TRBJ2-5 to the DNA end suggests the J call may be wrong. The CDR3 is 17 residues long. Germline CDR1 SNHLY, CDR2 FYNNEI. DNA of the CDR3: TGTGCCAGCAGTTACACTCGGACAGGGGGGGGCGAAGAGACCCAGTACTTC. As protein: CASSYTRTGGGEETQYF.

This clonotype was observed at least ten times. The genes are TRBV7-9 and TRBJ2-3, with 8 nucleotides matching TRBD1. V trimming: 2 bases; J trimming: 0 bases; junction bases outside the gene matches: 4. This CDR3 is built from 16 residues. Per germline, CDR1 SEHNR and CDR2 FQNEAQ (reference sequence). The CDR3 is CASSLLQGASTDTQYF. CDR3 sequence (DNA): TGTGCCAGCAGCTTACTGCAGGGGGCAAGCACAGATACGCAGTATTTT.

The chain has TRBV7-9 and TRBJ1-4, with D unresolved. CDR3 length: 15 residues. V lost 5 bases and J 0 bases, leaving 10 bases between the germline ends. Germline-derived CDR1 and CDR2 are SEHNR and FQNEAQ (reference sequence). The CDR3 is CASSLGPATNEKLFF. CDR3 nucleotide sequence: TGTGCCAGCAGCCTAGGTCCAGCAACTAATGAAAAACTGTTTTTT.

This sequence joins TRBV10-1 and TRBJ2-1, with 10 bases that match TRBD2. The J call may not be correct, given that the DNA end is closer to TRBJ2-7. Looked up from germline, CDR1 is WNHNN and CDR2 is SYGVQD (reference sequence). This CDR3 has 16 residues. CDR3 loop: CASSDSGGSSYNEQYF. The CDR3 nucleotides read TGCGCCAGCAGTGATAGCGGGGGGAGCTCCTACAATGAGCAGTACTTC.

This clonotype was found a few times. The chain recombines TRBV6-1 with TRBJ2-7, with 11 bases that match TRBD2. The DNA end favors TRBJ2-5, so the J call may be wrong. Germline-derived CDR1 and CDR2 are MNHNS and SASEGT. The CDR3 runs to 16 residues. Here the CDR3 reads CASSDRLAGPLGTQYF. CDR3 DNA sequence: TGTGCCAGCAGTGACCGACTAGCGGGGCCCCTGGGGACCCAGTACTTC.

The rearrangement uses TRBV19 and TRBJ2-5, with D perhaps TRBD1 (7 bases). The CDR3 covers 14 residues. Germline V gene sequence: CDR1 LNHDA, CDR2 SQIVND (reference sequence). The ends were cut back, 3 bases at V and 4 bases at J, with 12 bases in the middle. CDR3 amino acids: CASSIRGAGETQYF. For the CDR3, the DNA is TGTGCCAGTAGTATCAGGGGGGCCGGAGAGACCCAGTACTTC. The variable domain in full, completed from reference TRBV19 and TRBJ2-5, reads DGGITQSPKYLFRKEGQNVTLSCEQNLNHDAMYWYRQDPGQGLRLIYYSQIVNDFQKGDIAEGYSVSREKKESFPLTVTSAQKNPTAFYLCASSIRGAGETQYFGPGTRLLVL.

This clonotype was counted at least ten times. The V and J genes are TRBV20-1 and TRBJ2-4, with 8 bases aligning to TRBD2. This CDR3 has 16 amino acids. The V segment lost 2 bases and the J segment 4 bases; nucleotides outside the gene matches: 10. Germline V gene data show CDR1 as DFQATT and CDR2 as SNEGSKA (reference sequence). The CDR3 DNA reads TGCAGTGCTAGACCCACTAGCGGCCCCGGGAAAAACATTCAGTACTTC. Its translation: CSARPTSGPGKNIQYF.

V is TRBV5-1 and J is TRBJ1-1; D gene ambiguous. This CDR3 comprises 14 residues. In germline, CDR1 is SGHRS, CDR2 YFSETQ. V was trimmed by 3 bases and J by 5 bases, leaving 14 bases between them. CDR3 residues: CASSSLSPGTEAFF. CDR3 in DNA: TGCGCCAGCAGCTCCCTATCCCCCGGGACTGAAGCTTTCTTT.

The chain combines TRBV7-2 with TRBJ2-5, with TRBD1 as a possible D gene (6 bases). V was shortened by 5 bases and J by 11 bases, with 24 bases between the two germline ends. The germline CDR1 and CDR2 sequences are SGHTA and FQGNSA. The CDR3 totals 15 residues. The CDR3 protein is CASSPSWGPYNGQYF. The CDR3 nucleotides read TGTGCCAGCAGCCCTAGTTGGGGGCCTTACAATGGGCAGTACTTC.

The chain has TRBV2 and TRBJ2-7; 7 bases agree with TRBD1. The CDR3 totals 17 residues. The J segment lost 5 bases and the V segment lost 0 bases, leaving 13 bases of the junction unmatched. Germline assignment: CDR1 SNHLY and CDR2 FYNNEI. The CDR3: CASSEAFLRTGDNEQYF. The CDR3 DNA reads as TGTGCCAGCAGTGAAGCCTTTCTCAGGACAGGAGACAACGAGCAGTACTTC.

This clonotype appeared many times. V and J are TRBV7-2 and TRBJ1-5, with D maybe TRBD1 (6 bases). The length of the CDR3 is 16 residues. Trimming shortened V by 2 bases and J by 2 bases, and 13 bases separated the two germline ends. CDR1 and CDR2 (germline): SGHTA, FQGNSA. As DNA, the CDR3 is TGTGCCAGCAGCTTACGCGGGGGGGCAGGCAATCAGCCCCAGCATTTT. It specifies CASSLRGGAGNQPQHF.

This clonotype was seen just once. This chain joins TRBV12-3 or TRBV12-4 and TRBJ2-5; 7 nucleotides agree with TRBD1. The trim removed 5 bases at V and 5 bases at J, leaving 8 bases unmatched. The CDR3 length is 14 residues. The CDR3 DNA follows: TGTGCCAGCAGTAACAGGGCGACAGGGGAGACCCAGTACTTC. It specifies CASSNRATGETQYF.

This clonotype was detected ten times or more. This chain links TRBV20-1 with TRBJ2-5; 12 bases line up with TRBD2. The junction had 5 bases not matched to a gene; V was cut back by 0 bases and J by 6 bases. Germline V gene data show CDR1 as DFQATT and CDR2 as SNEGSKA (reference sequence). This CDR3 region has 15 residues. CDR3 nucleotide sequence: TGCAGTGCTAGAGATTCTAGCGGGGGGGCGAAGACCCAGTACTTC. Translated, it gives CSARDSSGGAKTQYF.

This clonotype has a handful of counts. The junction differs from germline at one of its ends, possibly a read error. The chain is built from TRBV20-1 and TRBJ1-6; possibly TRBD1 for D (5 bases). This CDR3 contains 14 residues. The V gene's germline CDR1 is DFQATT and CDR2 SNEGSKA (reference sequence). CDR3 DNA: TGCAGTGCTGGCTCAGGGAGGGATAATTCGCCCCCCCACTTT. Protein sequence: CSAGSGRDNSPPHF.

This clonotype was observed at least ten times. The chain's CDR3 is CASSQEVWGQETQYF. DNA of the CDR3: TGTGCCAGCAGCCAAGAGGTCTGGGGGCAGGAGACCCAGTACTTC. V usage is TRBV4-2 and J usage is TRBJ2-5; tentatively, D is TRBD1 (6 bases). The germline V and J ends were trimmed by 0 bases and 5 bases, with 13 bases remaining between them. From germline, CDR1 is LGHNA and CDR2 YNFKEQ. This CDR3 is built from 15 residues.